The clone carrying this T cell receptor (beta chain) has more than one count but fewer than ten. This entry belongs to a study of OX40 agonist ivuxolimab in advanced cancers. Study overall: Ivuxolimab is a fully human IgG2 antibody that activates OX40 (CD134).

V gave up 0 bases and J gave up 0 bases, with 11 bases separating them. Germline V gene data show CDR1 as MRHNA and CDR2 as SNTAGT. There are 17 residues in the CDR3. TCRdb's copy holds only in-frame clones and misses some; the assay was immunoSEQ multiplex PCR. The profile shows approximately 11,000 clones, 80% of them singletons. The sequences come from CD4+ or CD8+ T cells sorted from blood, collected in a trial of the OX40 agonist ivuxolimab. The TCR originated in an adult with an advanced solid tumor such as melanoma, head and neck, liver or kidney cancer. The chain links TRBV6-4 to TRBJ2-2; D might be TRBD2 (5 bases). Written as DNA, the CDR3 is TGTGCCAGCAGTGACTCTGTAAGCGGAACGAACACCGGGGAGCTGTTTTTT. Its translation is CASSDSVSGTNTGELFF.